Below, one TCR beta chain is given with its context. Its antigen is not known. Assay used: immunoSEQ multiplex PCR; TCRdb lists only in-frame clones, some missing. The repertoire holds about 110,000 clones, with around 87% as singletons. The donors were in the roughly 120-subject validation cohort, distinct from the roughly 720-subject first cohort. The CDR3 consists of 12 residues. Germline-derived CDR1 and CDR2 are LGHNT and FRNRAP. With 5 bases removed from V and 7 bases from J, the gap between germline ends came to 12 bases. The data are from a study of cytomegalovirus exposure and HLA in healthy donors. Study at large: In a later analysis, it was reported that the approximately 110 validation repertoires had been produced on the same platform as the roughly 610 repertoires belonging to the first cohort.

Findings and limits, study-wide: One later analysis, an examination of the 120 or so validation repertoires, found that first-cohort TCR clusters tended to co-occur in them. Confirmation was obtained in vitro that three CMV-associated chains are specific for CMV antigens.

Material for sequencing was PBMCs. The chain uses TRBV12-5 and TRBJ2-7; D gene unclear. This clonotype was sampled from a woman in her twenties or thirties in good health and CMV-seropositive. The DNA of the CDR3 is TGTGCTAGTGGTGCCTCCCCTCAGGAGCAGTACTTC. Translating gives CASGASPQEQYF.